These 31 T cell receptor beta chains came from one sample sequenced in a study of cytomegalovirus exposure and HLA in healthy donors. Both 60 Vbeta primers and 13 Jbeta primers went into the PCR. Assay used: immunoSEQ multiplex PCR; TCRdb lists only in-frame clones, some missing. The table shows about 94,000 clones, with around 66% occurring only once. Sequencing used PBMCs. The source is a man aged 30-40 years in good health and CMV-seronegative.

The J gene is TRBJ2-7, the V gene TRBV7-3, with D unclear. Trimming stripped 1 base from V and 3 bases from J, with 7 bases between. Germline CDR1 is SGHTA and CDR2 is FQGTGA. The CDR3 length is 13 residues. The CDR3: CASSLSPDYEQYF. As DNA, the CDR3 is TGTGCCAGCAGCTTAAGTCCAGACTACGAGCAGTACTTC.

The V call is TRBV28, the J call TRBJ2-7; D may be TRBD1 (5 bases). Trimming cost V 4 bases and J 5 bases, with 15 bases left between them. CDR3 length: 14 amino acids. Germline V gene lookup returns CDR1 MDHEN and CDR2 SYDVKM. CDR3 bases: TGTGCCAGCAGTTCAACAGGTGCCCCCCACGAGCAGTACTTC. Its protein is CASSSTGAPHEQYF.

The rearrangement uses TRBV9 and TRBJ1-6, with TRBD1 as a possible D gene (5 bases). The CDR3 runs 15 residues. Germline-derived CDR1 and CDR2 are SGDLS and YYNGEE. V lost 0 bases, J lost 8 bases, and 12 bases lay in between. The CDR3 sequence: CASSVVPGFDSPLHF. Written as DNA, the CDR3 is TGTGCCAGCAGCGTAGTACCAGGGTTTGATTCACCCCTCCACTTT.

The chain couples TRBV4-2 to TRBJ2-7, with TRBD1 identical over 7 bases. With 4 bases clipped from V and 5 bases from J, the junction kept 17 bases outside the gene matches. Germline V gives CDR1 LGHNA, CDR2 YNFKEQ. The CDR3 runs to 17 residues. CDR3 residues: CASSPSTLSNQGDEQYF. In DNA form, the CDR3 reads TGTGCCAGCAGCCCCTCCACTTTATCCAACCAGGGGGACGAGCAGTACTTC.

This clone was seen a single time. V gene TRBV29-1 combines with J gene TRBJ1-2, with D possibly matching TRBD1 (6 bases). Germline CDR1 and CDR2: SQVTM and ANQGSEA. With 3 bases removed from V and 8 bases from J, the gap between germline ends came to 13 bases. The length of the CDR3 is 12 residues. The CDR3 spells CSVETGGRGYTF. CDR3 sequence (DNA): TGCAGCGTTGAGACGGGGGGCAGGGGCTACACCTTC.

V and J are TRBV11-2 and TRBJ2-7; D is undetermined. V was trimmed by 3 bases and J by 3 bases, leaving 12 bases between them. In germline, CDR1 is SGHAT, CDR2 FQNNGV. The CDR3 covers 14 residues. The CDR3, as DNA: TGTGCCAGCAGCTTCGCGGCGTCCATCTACGAGCAGTACTTC. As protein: CASSFAASIYEQYF.

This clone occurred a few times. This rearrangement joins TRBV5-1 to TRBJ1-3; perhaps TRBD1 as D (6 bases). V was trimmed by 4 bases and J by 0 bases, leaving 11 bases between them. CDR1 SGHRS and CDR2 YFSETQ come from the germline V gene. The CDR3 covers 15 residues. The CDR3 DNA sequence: TGCGCCAGCAGCCCAACAGGGAGCTCTGGAAACACCATATATTTT. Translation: CASSPTGSSGNTIYF. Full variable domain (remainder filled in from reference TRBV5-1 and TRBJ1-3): KAGVTQTPRYLIKTRGQQVTLSCSPISGHRSVSWYQQTPGQGLQFLFEYFSETQRNKGNFPGRFSGRQFSNSRSEMNVSTLELGDSALYLCASSPTGSSGNTIYFGEGSWLTVV.

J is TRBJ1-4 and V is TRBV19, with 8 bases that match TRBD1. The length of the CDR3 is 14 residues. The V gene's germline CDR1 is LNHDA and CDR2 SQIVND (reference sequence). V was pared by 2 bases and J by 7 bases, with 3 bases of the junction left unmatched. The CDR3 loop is CASSIQGAGEKLFF. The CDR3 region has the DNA TGTGCCAGTAGTATACAGGGGGCCGGTGAAAAACTGTTTTTT.

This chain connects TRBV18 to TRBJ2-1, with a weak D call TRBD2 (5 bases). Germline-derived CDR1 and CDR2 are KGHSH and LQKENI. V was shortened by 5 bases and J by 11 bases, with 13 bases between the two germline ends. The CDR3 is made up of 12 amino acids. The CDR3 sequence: CASSTEEAQQFF. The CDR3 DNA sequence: TGTGCCAGCTCAACGGAGGAAGCCCAGCAGTTCTTC.

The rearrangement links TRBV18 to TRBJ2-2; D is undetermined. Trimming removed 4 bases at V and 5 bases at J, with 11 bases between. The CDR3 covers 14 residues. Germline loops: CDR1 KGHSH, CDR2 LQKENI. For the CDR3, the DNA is TGTGCCAGCTCACAAACACCGCATACCGGGGAGCTGTTTTTT. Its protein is CASSQTPHTGELFF.

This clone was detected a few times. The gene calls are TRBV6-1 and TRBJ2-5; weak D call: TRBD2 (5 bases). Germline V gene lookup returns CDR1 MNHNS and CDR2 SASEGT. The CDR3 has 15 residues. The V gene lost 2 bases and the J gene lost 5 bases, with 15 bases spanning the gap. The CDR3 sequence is CASSELTGRHETQYF. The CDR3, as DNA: TGTGCCAGCAGTGAATTGACGGGAAGGCATGAGACCCAGTACTTC.

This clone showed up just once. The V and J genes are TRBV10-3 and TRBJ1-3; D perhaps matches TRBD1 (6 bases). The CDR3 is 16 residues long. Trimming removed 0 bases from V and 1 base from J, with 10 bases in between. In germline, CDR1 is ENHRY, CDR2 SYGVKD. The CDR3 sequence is CAISESSTGSGNTIYF. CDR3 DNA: TGTGCCATCAGTGAGTCGAGTACAGGGTCTGGAAACACCATATATTTT.

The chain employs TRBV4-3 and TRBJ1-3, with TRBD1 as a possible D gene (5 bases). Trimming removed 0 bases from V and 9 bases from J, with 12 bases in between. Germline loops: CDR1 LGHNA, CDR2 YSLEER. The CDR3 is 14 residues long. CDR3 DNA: TGCGCCAGCAGCCAAGATAGGCAGGGTGGCACCATATATTTT. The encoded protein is CASSQDRQGGTIYF.

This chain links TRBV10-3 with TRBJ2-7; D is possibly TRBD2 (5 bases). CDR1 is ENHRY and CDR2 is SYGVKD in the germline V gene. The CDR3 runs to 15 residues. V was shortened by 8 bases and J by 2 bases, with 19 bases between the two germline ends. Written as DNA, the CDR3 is TGTGCCATCCTCGATTCAGGACCGGGGACCTACGAGCAGTACTTC. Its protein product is CAILDSGPGTYEQYF.

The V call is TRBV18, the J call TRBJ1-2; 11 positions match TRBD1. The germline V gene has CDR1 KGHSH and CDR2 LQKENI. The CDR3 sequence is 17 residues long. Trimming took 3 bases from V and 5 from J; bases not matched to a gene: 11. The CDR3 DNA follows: TGTGCCAGCTCACCGACCGGGACAGGGGGAGTCGGGTATGGCTACACCTTC. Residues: CASSPTGTGGVGYGYTF.

The CDR3 reads CASGTGTGELFF. CDR3 nucleotide sequence: TGTGCCAGCGGAACGGGCACCGGGGAGCTGTTTTTT. V and J are TRBV6-4 and TRBJ2-2; D is ambiguous. Germline lookup yields CDR1 MRHNA and CDR2 SNTAGT. V was clipped by 8 bases and J by 4 bases, with 8 bases between them. The CDR3 extends over 12 amino acids.

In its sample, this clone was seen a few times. CDR3 amino acids: CASRAGVAYNEQFF. CDR3 nucleotide sequence: TGTGCCAGCAGAGCCGGGGTGGCCTACAATGAGCAGTTCTTC. The J gene is TRBJ2-1, the V gene TRBV6-6, with D possibly matching TRBD2 (5 bases). This CDR3 has 14 residues. Germline V gene sequence: CDR1 MNHNY, CDR2 SVGAGI (reference sequence). With 6 bases removed from V and 2 bases from J, the gap between germline ends came to 11 bases.

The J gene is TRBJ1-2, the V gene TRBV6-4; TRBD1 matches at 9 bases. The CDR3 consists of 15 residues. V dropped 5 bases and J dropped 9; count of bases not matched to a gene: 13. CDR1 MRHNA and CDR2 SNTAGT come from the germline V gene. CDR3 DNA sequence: TGTGCCAGCAGTATCACCGGGACAGGGACTTATAGCTACACCTTC. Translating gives CASSITGTGTYSYTF.

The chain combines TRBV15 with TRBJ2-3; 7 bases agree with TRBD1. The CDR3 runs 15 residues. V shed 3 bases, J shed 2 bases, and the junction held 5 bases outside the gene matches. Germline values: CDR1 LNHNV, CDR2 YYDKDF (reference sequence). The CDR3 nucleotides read TGTGCCACCAGCAGTTCCCAGGGGGACACAGATACGCAGTATTTT. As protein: CATSSSQGDTDTQYF.

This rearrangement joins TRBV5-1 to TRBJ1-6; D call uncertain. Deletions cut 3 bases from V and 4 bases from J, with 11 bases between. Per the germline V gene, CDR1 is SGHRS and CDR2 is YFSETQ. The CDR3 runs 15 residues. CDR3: CASSSNRDYNSPLHF. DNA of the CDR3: TGCGCCAGCAGCTCGAATCGGGATTATAATTCACCCCTCCACTTT. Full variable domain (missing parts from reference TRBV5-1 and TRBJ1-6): KAGVTQTPRYLIKTRGQQVTLSCSPISGHRSVSWYQQTPGQGLQFLFEYFSETQRNKGNFPGRFSGRQFSNSRSEMNVSTLELGDSALYLCASSSNRDYNSPLHFGNGTRLTVT.

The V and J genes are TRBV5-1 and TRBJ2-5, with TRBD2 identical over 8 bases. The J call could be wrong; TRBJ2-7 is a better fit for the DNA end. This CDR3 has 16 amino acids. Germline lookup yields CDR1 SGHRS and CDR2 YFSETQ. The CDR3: CASSLASDGGAYEQYF. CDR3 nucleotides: TGCGCCAGCAGCTTGGCCTCGGACGGGGGGGCCTACGAGCAGTACTTC.

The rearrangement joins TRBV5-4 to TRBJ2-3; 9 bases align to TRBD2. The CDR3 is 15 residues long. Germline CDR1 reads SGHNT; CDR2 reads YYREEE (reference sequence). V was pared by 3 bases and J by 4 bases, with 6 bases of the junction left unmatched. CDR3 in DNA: TGTGCCAGCAGCTATGGACTAGCGCGGGCAGATACGCAGTATTTT. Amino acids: CASSYGLARADTQYF.

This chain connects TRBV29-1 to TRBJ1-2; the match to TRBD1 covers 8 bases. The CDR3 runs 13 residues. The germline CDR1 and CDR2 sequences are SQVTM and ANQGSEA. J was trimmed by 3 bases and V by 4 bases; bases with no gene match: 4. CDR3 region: CSVADRVDYGYTF. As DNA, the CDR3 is TGCAGCGTTGCGGACAGGGTCGACTATGGCTACACCTTC.

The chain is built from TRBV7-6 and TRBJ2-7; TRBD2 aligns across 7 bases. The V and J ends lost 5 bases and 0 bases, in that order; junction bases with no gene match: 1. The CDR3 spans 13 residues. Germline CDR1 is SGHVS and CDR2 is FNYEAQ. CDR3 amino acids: CASSGDYSYEQYF. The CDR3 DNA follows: TGTGCCAGCAGCGGGGACTACTCCTACGAGCAGTACTTC.

The CDR3 bases are TGTGCCAGCAGCCCCGGGACAGGGGGATATGGCTACACCTTC. Its translation: CASSPGTGGYGYTF. The rearrangement joins TRBV11-2 to TRBJ1-2; 11 positions match TRBD1. The CDR3 is 14 amino acids. The germline V gene has CDR1 SGHAT and CDR2 FQNNGV. The J segment lost 5 bases and the V segment lost 5 bases, leaving 4 bases of the junction unmatched.

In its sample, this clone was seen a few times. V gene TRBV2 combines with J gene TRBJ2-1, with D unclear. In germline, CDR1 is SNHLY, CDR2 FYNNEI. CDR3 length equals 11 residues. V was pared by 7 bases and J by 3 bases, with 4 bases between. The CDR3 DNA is TGTGCCAGCACAGGCTACAATGAGCAGTTCTTC. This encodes CASTGYNEQFF.

The CDR3 DNA reads TGTGCCAGCACCCTTGCCGGGGAGCTGTTTTTT. This sequence encodes CASTLAGELFF. V gene TRBV6-6 combines with J gene TRBJ2-2, with no clear D. The CDR3 sequence is 11 residues long. Germline CDR1 is MNHNY and CDR2 is SVGAGI (reference sequence). V lost 7 bases to trimming and J lost 6 bases, with 6 bases between them.

Here the CDR3 reads CASTKVGQAMNTEAFF. The DNA of the CDR3 is TGTGCCAGCACCAAGGTGGGACAGGCGATGAACACTGAAGCTTTCTTT. The chain carries TRBV27 and TRBJ1-1; 8 positions match TRBD1. The V segment lost 7 bases and the J segment 0 bases; nucleotides outside the gene matches: 10. There are 16 residues in the CDR3. From germline, CDR1 is MNHEY and CDR2 SMNVEV (reference sequence).

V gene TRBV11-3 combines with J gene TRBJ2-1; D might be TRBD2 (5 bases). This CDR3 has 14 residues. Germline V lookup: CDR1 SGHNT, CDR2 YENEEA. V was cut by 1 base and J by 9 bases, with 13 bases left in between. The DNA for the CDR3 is TGTGCCAGCAGCTTAGGAGAGGGAGTTCTTGAGCAGTTCTTC. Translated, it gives CASSLGEGVLEQFF.

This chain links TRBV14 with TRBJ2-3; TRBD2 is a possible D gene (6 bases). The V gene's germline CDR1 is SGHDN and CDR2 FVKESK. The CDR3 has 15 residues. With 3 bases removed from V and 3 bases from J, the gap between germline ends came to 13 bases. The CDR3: CASSQVGGITDTQYF. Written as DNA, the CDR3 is TGTGCCAGCAGCCAGGTCGGGGGAATAACAGATACGCAGTATTTT.

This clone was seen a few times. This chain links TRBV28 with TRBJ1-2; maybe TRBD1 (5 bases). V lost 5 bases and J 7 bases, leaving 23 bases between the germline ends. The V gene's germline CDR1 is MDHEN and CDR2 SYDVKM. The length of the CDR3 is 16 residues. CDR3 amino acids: CASSHPLGGGAGGYTF. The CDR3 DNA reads TGTGCCAGCAGTCACCCCCTGGGGGGAGGTGCGGGTGGCTACACCTTC.